The 11 T cell receptor beta chains below were found in one sample sequenced in a study of blood T cell repertoires in COVID-19. Repertoires were generated with immunoSEQ multiplex PCR, while TCRdb's copy carries only in-frame clones and drops some. The sample lists some 250,000 clones, more than 75% seen once, with about 3.5% in the top ten. Material: PBMCs or T cells enriched from blood (not recorded which). The receptors stem from a woman aged 40-49 years with acute COVID-19.

The chain has TRBV21-1 and TRBJ2-4; TRBD1, the D gene given by the table, was not confirmed from the DNA. TRBV21-1 is reported as a pseudogene. The CDR3 has 16 residues. CDR3 loop: CATPSCQGLAKNIQYF. The CDR3 nucleotides read TGTGCCACCCCATCTTGTCAGGGTCTAGCCAAAAACATTCAGTACTTC.

This clone was observed a few times. The J gene is TRBJ1-2, the V gene TRBV19; 9 bases align to TRBD1. V dropped 8 bases and J dropped 2; count of bases not matched to a gene: 18. This CDR3 is 18 amino acids long. Germline lookup yields CDR1 LNHDA and CDR2 SQIVND (reference sequence). This CDR3 is CASEGPTGGKEGNYGYTF. The CDR3 DNA follows: TGTGCCAGTGAGGGCCCCACAGGGGGCAAAGAGGGGAACTATGGCTACACCTTC.

This clone has a single count. The chain combines TRBV3-1 (or the pseudogene TRBV3-2) with TRBJ2-1; tentative D call: TRBD2 (5 bases). Trimming stripped 2 bases from V and 7 bases from J, with 9 bases between. This CDR3 has 13 residues. Per germline, CDR1 LGHDT and CDR2 YNNKEL (reference sequence). CDR3 sequence: CASSQLALNEQFF. The DNA for the CDR3 is TGTGCCAGCAGCCAACTAGCCCTAAATGAGCAGTTCTTC.

The chain has TRBV9 and TRBJ2-6, with D tentatively TRBD1 (6 bases). Trimming shortened V by 4 bases and J by 0 bases, and 11 bases separated the two germline ends. From germline, CDR1 is SGDLS and CDR2 YYNGEE. The CDR3 totals 16 residues. In DNA, the CDR3 is TGTGCCAGCAGCCAAGGACAGACCTCTGGGGCCAACGTCCTGACTTTC. Translating it yields CASSQGQTSGANVLTF.

This clone was recorded only once. V gene TRBV5-4 combines with J gene TRBJ2-7; TRBD1 is a possible D gene (6 bases). Per germline, CDR1 SGHNT and CDR2 YYREEE (reference sequence). The CDR3 has 15 amino acids. V lost 4 bases and J lost 4, with 18 bases in between. CDR3 sequence reads: CASSPSTGQLYEQYF. The CDR3 DNA is TGTGCCAGCAGCCCTTCAACTGGACAGCTTTACGAGCAGTACTTC.

The chain uses TRBV2 and TRBJ2-7; D might be TRBD2 (6 bases). Per the germline V gene, CDR1 is SNHLY and CDR2 is FYNNEI. V was cut by 7 bases and J by 5 bases, with 15 bases left in between. This CDR3 contains 13 residues. CDR3 sequence reads: CASNRDFGNEQYF. The CDR3 DNA sequence: TGTGCCAGCAACCGGGACTTCGGGAACGAGCAGTACTTC.

The chain links TRBV28 to TRBJ1-2, with 8 bases that match TRBD1. Trimming cost V 4 bases and J 2 bases; bases outside gene matches: 18. Germline V gives CDR1 MDHEN, CDR2 SYDVKM. The CDR3 has 19 amino acids. CDR3 amino acids: CASSSGQGAIPAINYGYTF. CDR3 in DNA: TGTGCCAGCAGTTCAGGGCAGGGGGCGATCCCAGCTATAAACTATGGCTACACCTTC.

This clone showed up just once. The chain couples TRBV4-2 to TRBJ2-3; 7 bases are a match to TRBD2. Germline V gene data show CDR1 as LGHNA and CDR2 as YNFKEQ. Losses at the gene ends were 0 bases for V and 0 bases for J; bases not matched to a gene: 6. The CDR3 is 17 residues long. The CDR3 protein is CASSQDPSGSSTDTQYF. CDR3 DNA sequence: TGTGCCAGCAGCCAAGATCCTAGCGGTTCAAGCACAGATACGCAGTATTTT.

The chain has TRBV9 and TRBJ2-1; the match to TRBD2 covers 12 bases. The CDR3 contains 14 residues. Unmatched junction bases numbered 6, after V lost 5 bases and J lost 9 bases. Germline V gene lookup returns CDR1 SGDLS and CDR2 YYNGEE. As DNA, the CDR3 is TGTGCCAGCAGTAGACTAGCGGGAGAGGGTGAGCAGTTCTTC. As protein: CASSRLAGEGEQFF.

This sequence joins TRBV19 and TRBJ2-7; 7 nucleotides line up with TRBD1. Germline CDR1 reads LNHDA; CDR2 reads SQIVND (reference sequence). This CDR3 has 14 amino acids. V shed 0 bases and J 1 base; nucleotides not matched to a gene: 0. The CDR3 spells CASSIEDRSYEQYF. The CDR3 coding sequence is TGTGCCAGTAGTATAGAGGACAGGTCCTACGAGCAGTACTTC.

This chain links TRBV3-1 (or the pseudogene TRBV3-2) with TRBJ2-7, with D unclear. V was cut by 0 bases and J by 3 bases, with 9 bases left in between. The CDR3 consists of 14 residues. CDR1 is LGHDT and CDR2 is YNNKEL in the germline V gene (reference sequence). CDR3 in DNA: TGTGCCAGCAGCCAAGATTTGGAGTTCTACGAGCAGTACTTC. It codes for CASSQDLEFYEQYF.